The 20 T cell receptor beta chains below all came from one sample that was sequenced in a study of T cells in Graves' hyperthyroidism and ophthalmopathy. Amplification yielded TCR beta CDR3 regions, with RNA transcripts as the source. The HTBI primer set drove a first-round RT-PCR of the TCR CDR3. Each CDR3 protein is one row after TCRdb ran MiXCR on the multiplex PCR reads. The table lists approximately 370,000 distinct CDR3 sequences, about 15% of them singletons. Sequencing input: blood. The receptors derive from a woman in her thirties with Graves' hyperthyroidism.

This clonotype was recorded a few times. The chain is built from TRBV2 and TRBJ2-3; unclear D gene. The ends were cut back, 5 bases at V and 7 bases at J, with 13 bases in the middle. CDR1 is SNHLY and CDR2 is FYNNEI in the germline V gene. There are 13 residues in the CDR3. The DNA of the CDR3 is TGTGCCAGCAGTTTATCGTCTGCTAATACGCAGTATTTT. This translates into CASSLSSANTQYF.

V and J are TRBV5-6 and TRBJ1-1; the D is unclear. Germline assignment: CDR1 SGHDT and CDR2 YYEEEE. Between the trimmed V and J ends, which lost 3 bases and 1 base, there was a span of 10 bases. The length of the CDR3 is 14 residues. This CDR3 is CASSSPAGNTEAFF. The CDR3 nucleotides read TGTGCCAGCAGCTCCCCGGCAGGGAACACTGAAGCTTTCTTT.

There are many counts of this clonotype. The chain uses TRBV7-2 and TRBJ2-5; 7 bases are shared with TRBD2. Trimming cost V 0 bases and J 1 base; bases outside gene matches: 5. This CDR3 is 16 amino acids long. CDR1 is SGHTA and CDR2 is FQGNSA in the germline V gene. CDR3 DNA: TGTGCCAGCAGCTTAGCGCTCGTAGCGGGCCAAGAGACCCAGTACTTC. It encodes CASSLALVAGQETQYF.

This clonotype was recorded at least ten times. This chain joins TRBV3-1 and TRBJ1-1; possible D gene TRBD1, 6 bases. Germline lookup yields CDR1 LGHDT and CDR2 YNNKEL (reference sequence). The CDR3 covers 16 residues. V lost 0 bases, J lost 5 bases, and 16 bases lay in between. The CDR3 protein is CASSQDVTGRRTEAFF. As DNA, the CDR3 is TGTGCCAGCAGCCAAGATGTTACAGGGCGAAGGACTGAAGCTTTCTTT. Together with reference TRBV3-1 and TRBJ1-1, the CDR3 gives the full variable domain: DTAVSQTPKYLVTQMGNDKSIKCEQNLGHDTMYWYKQDSKKFLKIMFSYNNKELIINETVPNRFSPKSPDKAHLNLHINSLELGDSAVYFCASSQDVTGRRTEAFFGQGTRLTVV.

Ten or more counts support this clonotype. The rearrangement links TRBV3-1 to TRBJ2-7; no clear D. Deletions cut 1 base from V and 5 bases from J, with 6 bases between. CDR3 length: 12 amino acids. Germline CDR1 reads LGHDT; CDR2 reads YNNKEL (reference sequence). The CDR3 is CASSQVRHEQYF. In DNA form, the CDR3 reads TGTGCCAGCAGCCAAGTAAGGCACGAGCAGTACTTC.

This clonotype was detected ten times or more. V and J are TRBV3-1 and TRBJ2-7; the D is unclear. CDR3 length: 13 residues. V was trimmed by 3 bases and J by 3 bases, leaving 9 bases between them. CDR1 and CDR2 from the germline V gene are LGHDT and YNNKEL (reference sequence). The CDR3 DNA follows: TGTGCCAGCAGCCAGGGCACCATCTACGAGCAGTACTTC. Amino acid sequence: CASSQGTIYEQYF.

In its sample, this clonotype was seen many times. The CDR3 DNA is TGCAGTGCTAGAGATCTCAGGACACCCAACTACGAGCAGTACTTC. Its translation: CSARDLRTPNYEQYF. This chain connects TRBV20-1 to TRBJ2-7; weak D call: TRBD1 (5 bases). The CDR3 covers 15 residues. Trimming stripped 0 bases from V and 3 bases from J, with 15 bases between. The germline V gene has CDR1 DFQATT and CDR2 SNEGSKA (reference sequence).

This clonotype was detected only a few times. The chain's CDR3 is CASSQAGTLSNQPQHF. The CDR3 DNA is TGTGCCAGCTCGCAAGCAGGGACCCTTAGCAATCAGCCCCAGCATTTT. The genes are TRBV18 and TRBJ1-5; D might be TRBD1 (5 bases). From germline, CDR1 is KGHSH and CDR2 LQKENI. There are 16 residues in the CDR3. V was cut by 6 bases and J by 0 bases, with 15 bases left in between.

This clonotype was seen at least ten times. This rearrangement joins TRBV5-1 to TRBJ2-7; D is uncertain. Germline V gene lookup returns CDR1 SGHRS and CDR2 YFSETQ. V lost 0 bases, J lost 0 bases, and 10 bases lay in between. This CDR3 has 15 amino acids. In DNA form, the CDR3 reads TGCGCCAGCAGCTTGGATTTTCCGACCTCCTACGAGCAGTACTTC. It encodes CASSLDFPTSYEQYF.

This clonotype was seen many times. The V and J genes are TRBV29-1 and TRBJ2-3; TRBD1 aligns across 11 bases. V trimming: 5 bases; J trimming: 7 bases; junction bases outside the gene matches: 5. Germline-derived CDR1 and CDR2 are SQVTM and ANQGSEA. There are 13 residues in the CDR3. The CDR3 spells CSVPGQGGNTQYF. CDR3 bases: TGCAGCGTTCCGGGACAGGGGGGAAATACGCAGTATTTT.

This clonotype was seen a handful of times. The J gene is TRBJ2-5, the V gene TRBV27; 12 bases map to TRBD2. CDR1 MNHEY and CDR2 SMNVEV come from the germline V gene (reference sequence). V was pared by 4 bases and J by 3 bases, with 15 bases of the junction left unmatched. CDR3 length equals 19 residues. The CDR3 coding sequence is TGTGCCAGCAGTTCTCCAAACCGAACTAGCGGGAGGAAGGAAGAGACCCAGTACTTC. It encodes CASSSPNRTSGRKEETQYF.

At least ten counts were recorded for this clonotype. The genes are TRBV6-1 and TRBJ2-1; maybe TRBD2 (6 bases). Deletions cut 4 bases from V and 0 bases from J, with 10 bases between. Germline CDR1 MNHNS, CDR2 SASEGT. The length of the CDR3 is 15 residues. CDR3 sequence (DNA): TGTGCCAGCAGTGTCGCCGGGAGCTCCTACAATGAGCAGTTCTTC. Amino acid sequence: CASSVAGSSYNEQFF.

This rearrangement joins TRBV7-9 to TRBJ1-4; D is perhaps TRBD1 (6 bases). Trimming cost V 3 bases and J 5 bases, with 10 bases left between them. The CDR3 has 14 residues. The germline CDR1 and CDR2 sequences are SEHNR and FQNEAQ (reference sequence). This CDR3 reads CASSFGGGNEKLFF. In nucleotides, the CDR3 is TGTGCCAGCAGCTTCGGGGGCGGGAATGAAAAACTGTTTTTT.

V and J are TRBV3-1 and TRBJ2-5; D assignment may be TRBD1 or TRBD2 (5 bases each). Germline CDR1 and CDR2: LGHDT and YNNKEL (reference sequence). The CDR3 spans 13 residues. Trimming took off 8 bases at V and 1 base at J, with 11 bases between the two ends. This chain's CDR3 is CASRGLTQETQYF. In nucleotides, the CDR3 is TGTGCCAGCCGGGGCCTAACCCAAGAGACCCAGTACTTC.

The chain combines TRBV6-1 with TRBJ1-2, with TRBD1 as a possible D gene (5 bases). The germline CDR1 and CDR2 sequences are MNHNS and SASEGT. The CDR3 extends over 13 amino acids. The V and J ends lost 8 bases and 4 bases respectively, with 14 bases between them. The CDR3 DNA follows: TGTGCCAGCCGGGCCGGGACCACCTATGGCTACACCTTC. Residues: CASRAGTTYGYTF.

The chain links TRBV9 to TRBJ2-1; D remains ambiguous. With 3 bases removed from V and 9 bases from J, the gap between germline ends came to 13 bases. The CDR3 spans 13 residues. CDR1 SGDLS and CDR2 YYNGEE come from the germline V gene. The CDR3 loop is CASSAGRIGEQFF. The CDR3 DNA follows: TGTGCCAGCAGCGCCGGACGGATTGGTGAGCAGTTCTTC.

This clonotype was picked up many times. CDR3 in amino acids: CAWSVGAAVDTQYF. In DNA form, the CDR3 reads TGTGCCTGGAGTGTAGGAGCGGCGGTAGATACGCAGTATTTT. The rearrangement uses TRBV30 and TRBJ2-3; possibly TRBD2 for D (5 bases). The CDR3 spans 14 residues. V was trimmed by 0 bases and J by 5 bases, leaving 12 bases between them. Germline CDR1 is GTSNPN and CDR2 is SVGIG (reference sequence).

The chain couples TRBV7-2 to TRBJ1-6; D is unclear. The CDR3 is made up of 13 amino acids. V lost 8 bases and J 5 bases, leaving 10 bases between the germline ends. CDR1 and CDR2 (germline): SGHTA, FQGNSA. In DNA form, the CDR3 reads TGTGCCAGCTGCGGCGGCAATAATTCACCCCTCCACTTT. Translation gives CASCGGNNSPLHF.

The table lists this clonotype with many counts. The J gene is TRBJ1-1, the V gene TRBV20-1; TRBD1 might be the D (6 bases). From germline, CDR1 is DFQATT and CDR2 SNEGSKA (reference sequence). The germline V and J ends were trimmed by 5 bases and 7 bases, with 14 bases remaining between them. The CDR3 contains 12 residues. CDR3 DNA: TGCAGTGCTCCTAAGGGGGATTTTGAAGCTTTCTTT. The encoded protein is CSAPKGDFEAFF.

This clonotype was seen ten or more times. J is TRBJ2-1 and V is TRBV30; the D is unclear. V was clipped by 3 bases and J by 2 bases, with 5 bases between them. The CDR3 runs 12 residues. Germline V gives CDR1 GTSNPN, CDR2 SVGIG (reference sequence). As DNA, the CDR3 is TGTGCCTGGAGCGGAACCTACAATGAGCAGTTCTTC. Translated: CAWSGTYNEQFF.